This T cell receptor (beta chain) comes out of a study of spatial heterogeneity in lung cancer. CDR3 length: 13 residues. Between the trimmed V and J ends, which lost 3 bases and 4 bases, there was a span of 7 bases. CDR1 WSHSY and CDR2 SAAADI come from the germline V gene. TCRdb processed the 5' RACE reads anew with MiXCR; each CDR3 protein has one entry. The table has about 3,300 distinct CDR3 sequences, roughly 3.5% seen once. This clonotype occurred many times. This beta chain lies outside the target of a library built for alpha chains; its clone size means little. Time point noted: sample taken at primary tumor resection.

The receptor's source is a human donor with early-stage non-small cell lung cancer. The V and J genes are TRBV10-2 and TRBJ1-3, with D unclear. The sequencing used lung tissue, collected at surgery. CDR3 sequence: CASSEIGGNTIYF. The CDR3 nucleotides are TGCGCCAGCAGTGAAATAGGAGGAAACACCATATATTTT.